Listed below are T cell receptor beta chains from one sample, sequenced in a study of blood T cells in healthy people across ages. TCRdb re-derived calls from the 5' RACE reads in MiXCR, one entry per CDR3 protein. The sample includes hundreds of thousands of distinct CDR3 sequences, 58% seen only once; the top ten take about 20%. Sequencing was performed on blood. These receptors were collected from a young man in good health. CDR3s include the opening cysteine and the closing phenylalanine or tryptophan. The order of the fields is J gene, CDR3 length, clone size, D gene, V gene, CDR3 DNA, CDR3 protein. A D gene is named only where the DNA matches it firmly. Some rows have no size entry. The others give once, few or many, or a class for an expanded clone.

j_call: TRBJ2-2; cdr3_length: 16; clone_size: -; d_call: -; v_call: TRBV6-5; cdr3_nt: TGTGCCAGCAGTCACGTGACTAGTGGGAGCACCGGGGAGCTGTTTTTT; cdr3_aa: CASSHVTSGSTGELFF
j_call: TRBJ2-7; cdr3_length: 13; clone_size: few; d_call: -; v_call: TRBV7-9; cdr3_nt: TGTGCCAGCAGCTTAGCCCTGTGGGACGAGCAGTACTTC; cdr3_aa: CASSLALWDEQYF
j_call: TRBJ1-2; cdr3_length: 14; clone_size: -; d_call: -; v_call: TRBV20-1; cdr3_nt: TGCAGTGCTAGGACCGCAGGTCAACGGAATGGCTACACCTTC; cdr3_aa: CSARTAGQRNGYTF
j_call: TRBJ2-3; cdr3_length: 14; clone_size: few; d_call: TRBD1; v_call: TRBV20-1; cdr3_nt: TGCAGTGCCATAGGGACAGCGTGGTCAGATACGCAGTATTTT; cdr3_aa: CSAIGTAWSDTQYF
j_call: TRBJ2-1; cdr3_length: 17; clone_size: once; d_call: TRBD2; v_call: TRBV2; cdr3_nt: TGTGCCAGCAGTGAAGCGCTGGGAGCGGGGGCTTACAATGAGCAGTTCTTC; cdr3_aa: CASSEALGAGAYNEQFF
j_call: TRBJ1-2; cdr3_length: 17; clone_size: -; d_call: TRBD1; v_call: TRBV6-6; cdr3_nt: TGTGCCAGCATCCAATCACAGGGGGCCTACGATTTCCATGGCTACACCTTC; cdr3_aa: CASIQSQGAYDFHGYTF
j_call: TRBJ2-5; cdr3_length: 17; clone_size: few; d_call: -; v_call: TRBV4-1; cdr3_nt: TGCGCCAGCAGCCAAGTAGCCGGCGGGGGCCGACAAGAGACCCAGTACTTC; cdr3_aa: CASSQVAGGGRQETQYF
j_call: TRBJ2-1; cdr3_length: 14; clone_size: -; d_call: -; v_call: TRBV5-1; cdr3_nt: TGCGCCAGCAGCTTGGGGGGCCAGGGCGGTGAGCAGTTCTTC; cdr3_aa: CASSLGGQGGEQFF
j_call: TRBJ2-3; cdr3_length: 15; clone_size: -; d_call: -; v_call: TRBV6-2/TRBV6-3; cdr3_nt: TGTGCCAGCAGTTACTCGCCTGGCAGCCACGGGACGCAGTATTTT; cdr3_aa: CASSYSPGSHGTQYF
j_call: TRBJ1-1; cdr3_length: 16; clone_size: -; d_call: -; v_call: TRBV5-1; cdr3_nt: TGCGCCAGCAGCTTGGAAGCTACGGGGGAGAACACTGAAGCTTTCTTT; cdr3_aa: CASSLEATGENTEAFF
j_call: TRBJ2-5; cdr3_length: 19; clone_size: -; d_call: TRBD2; v_call: TRBV4-1; cdr3_nt: TGCGCCAGCAGCCAAGATCCCATCGGACTAGCGGAGTACCAAGAGACCCAGTACTTC; cdr3_aa: CASSQDPIGLAEYQETQYF
j_call: TRBJ2-5; cdr3_length: 12; clone_size: -; d_call: -; v_call: TRBV3-1; cdr3_nt: TGTGCCAGCAGCCAGATGAGGGAGACCCAGTACTTC; cdr3_aa: CASSQMRETQYF
j_call: TRBJ1-2; cdr3_length: 15; clone_size: -; d_call: TRBD1; v_call: TRBV12-3/TRBV12-4; cdr3_nt: TGTGCCAGCAGTCGCCGGGGACAGGGTGCCTATGGCTACACCTTC; cdr3_aa: CASSRRGQGAYGYTF
j_call: TRBJ2-3; cdr3_length: 18; clone_size: -; d_call: TRBD2; v_call: TRBV20-1; cdr3_nt: TGCAGTGCTAGAGCTAGCTGGCGGGAGGGCCACGCCACAGATACGCAGTATTTT; cdr3_aa: CSARASWREGHATDTQYF
j_call: TRBJ2-1; cdr3_length: 14; clone_size: -; d_call: TRBD2; v_call: TRBV20-1; cdr3_nt: TGCAGTGCTAGAAGCGGGAGTGGGTACAATGAGCAGTTCTTC; cdr3_aa: CSARSGSGYNEQFF
j_call: TRBJ1-3; cdr3_length: 12; clone_size: -; d_call: -; v_call: TRBV29-1; cdr3_nt: TGCAGCGTTTCAGAACCCCGAAACACCATATATTTT; cdr3_aa: CSVSEPRNTIYF
j_call: TRBJ2-3; cdr3_length: 16; clone_size: -; d_call: TRBD2; v_call: TRBV2; cdr3_nt: TGTGCCATCCCGGTAGCGGGGGGGCTTGGCACAGATACGCAGTATTTT; cdr3_aa: CAIPVAGGLGTDTQYF
j_call: TRBJ2-4; cdr3_length: 12; clone_size: many; d_call: TRBD2; v_call: TRBV30; cdr3_nt: TGTGCCTTAGCGGGGGGGCACGGCATTCAGTACTTC; cdr3_aa: CALAGGHGIQYF
j_call: TRBJ1-2; cdr3_length: 13; clone_size: -; d_call: -; v_call: TRBV14; cdr3_nt: TGTGCCAGCAGCCAAGTACAAGGGGCGGGCTACACCTTC; cdr3_aa: CASSQVQGAGYTF
j_call: TRBJ1-4; cdr3_length: 17; clone_size: -; d_call: -; v_call: TRBV4-3; cdr3_nt: TGCGCCAGCAGCCAAGAACCGGCCCCCGCAACTAATGAAAAACTGTTTTTT; cdr3_aa: CASSQEPAPATNEKLFF
j_call: TRBJ2-3; cdr3_length: 15; clone_size: -; d_call: TRBD2; v_call: TRBV20-1; cdr3_nt: TGCAGTGCTAGAGACCCTAGCGGGAAGGGAGATACGCAGTATTTT; cdr3_aa: CSARDPSGKGDTQYF
j_call: TRBJ2-7; cdr3_length: 15; clone_size: -; d_call: -; v_call: TRBV9; cdr3_nt: TGTGCCAGCAGCCCGGGCGCTTCTGACTACAATGAGCAGTACTTC; cdr3_aa: CASSPGASDYNEQYF
j_call: TRBJ2-1; cdr3_length: 16; clone_size: -; d_call: TRBD1; v_call: TRBV29-1; cdr3_nt: TGCAGCGTTGACTCGATTCCGGGACAGCCTGAGGATGAGCAGTTCTTC; cdr3_aa: CSVDSIPGQPEDEQFF
j_call: TRBJ2-5; cdr3_length: 12; clone_size: once; d_call: -; v_call: TRBV3-1; cdr3_nt: TGTGCCAGCAGCGACGAAAGGGAGACCCAGTACTTC; cdr3_aa: CASSDERETQYF
j_call: TRBJ1-5; cdr3_length: 16; clone_size: -; d_call: -; v_call: TRBV24-1; cdr3_nt: TGTGCCACCAGTGACCTGGGGGCATATAGCAATCAGCCCCAGCATTTT; cdr3_aa: CATSDLGAYSNQPQHF
j_call: TRBJ2-3; cdr3_length: 13; clone_size: -; d_call: -; v_call: TRBV3-1; cdr3_nt: TGTGCCAGCAGCCCGACAGGTCGGGATACGCAGTATTTT; cdr3_aa: CASSPTGRDTQYF
j_call: TRBJ2-1; cdr3_length: 16; clone_size: few; d_call: -; v_call: TRBV15; cdr3_nt: TGTGCCACCAGCAGAGATGTAGGCCACCCGTACAATGAGCAGTTCTTC; cdr3_aa: CATSRDVGHPYNEQFF
j_call: TRBJ2-7; cdr3_length: 14; clone_size: few; d_call: -; v_call: TRBV7-2; cdr3_nt: TGTGCCAGCAGCTCTCAGACCGGGTGGGACGAGCAGTACTTC; cdr3_aa: CASSSQTGWDEQYF
j_call: TRBJ1-2; cdr3_length: 15; clone_size: -; d_call: TRBD1; v_call: TRBV7-9; cdr3_nt: TGTGCCAGCAGCGAAGACAGGGGCTCAAACTATGGCTACACCTTC; cdr3_aa: CASSEDRGSNYGYTF
j_call: TRBJ2-1; cdr3_length: 17; clone_size: -; d_call: TRBD2; v_call: TRBV12-3/TRBV12-4; cdr3_nt: TGTGCCAGCAGTTTATGGCTAGCGGGGGGGCCGGGAAATGAGCAGTTCTTC; cdr3_aa: CASSLWLAGGPGNEQFF
j_call: TRBJ2-1; cdr3_length: 16; clone_size: few; d_call: TRBD2; v_call: TRBV4-2; cdr3_nt: TGTGCCAGCAGCCCCGGGGCGGGAGGAGGCTACAATGAGCAGTTCTTC; cdr3_aa: CASSPGAGGGYNEQFF
j_call: TRBJ2-7; cdr3_length: 14; clone_size: -; d_call: TRBD1; v_call: TRBV6-6; cdr3_nt: TGTGCCAGCAGATTGGGACAGGACTCCTACGAGCAGTACTTC; cdr3_aa: CASRLGQDSYEQYF
j_call: TRBJ2-5; cdr3_length: 16; clone_size: -; d_call: TRBD1; v_call: TRBV20-1; cdr3_nt: TGCAGTGCCCCAGCGGGGACAGGGTTGGCCCAAGAGACCCAGTACTTC; cdr3_aa: CSAPAGTGLAQETQYF
j_call: TRBJ2-2; cdr3_length: 15; clone_size: -; d_call: -; v_call: TRBV2; cdr3_nt: TGTGCCAGCAGCTCCGGGACACATTATAATGGGGAGCTGTTTTTT; cdr3_aa: CASSSGTHYNGELFF
j_call: TRBJ1-1; cdr3_length: 14; clone_size: -; d_call: -; v_call: TRBV6-6; cdr3_nt: TGTGCCAGCAGAAACACTCAGGGTCCCGGTGAAGCTTTCTTT; cdr3_aa: CASRNTQGPGEAFF
j_call: TRBJ1-1; cdr3_length: 13; clone_size: few; d_call: -; v_call: TRBV7-9; cdr3_nt: TGTGCCAGCAGCTCGACGAGGAACACTGAAGCTTTCTTT; cdr3_aa: CASSSTRNTEAFF
j_call: TRBJ1-2; cdr3_length: 14; clone_size: few; d_call: -; v_call: TRBV13; cdr3_nt: TGTGCCAGCAGTTTAGGGCGGGGGATCTATGGCTACACCTTC; cdr3_aa: CASSLGRGIYGYTF
j_call: TRBJ2-3; cdr3_length: 13; clone_size: few; d_call: -; v_call: TRBV3-1; cdr3_nt: TGTGCCAGCAGCCAACGGTTGGTGGATACGCAGTATTTT; cdr3_aa: CASSQRLVDTQYF
j_call: TRBJ2-5; cdr3_length: 15; clone_size: few; d_call: TRBD1; v_call: TRBV12-3/TRBV12-4; cdr3_nt: TGTGCCAGCACCCCGGGACAGTCCTCCTCGGAGACCCAGTACTTC; cdr3_aa: CASTPGQSSSETQYF
j_call: TRBJ2-5; cdr3_length: 15; clone_size: few; d_call: TRBD2; v_call: TRBV5-6; cdr3_nt: TGTGCCAGCAGCTTGAGCGGGGGGGCGATCGAGACCCAGTACTTC; cdr3_aa: CASSLSGGAIETQYF
j_call: TRBJ2-7; cdr3_length: 12; clone_size: few; d_call: -; v_call: TRBV6-5; cdr3_nt: TGTGCCAGCAGCCGCCAGGGGAGCGAGCAGTACTTC; cdr3_aa: CASSRQGSEQYF
j_call: TRBJ1-2; cdr3_length: 12; clone_size: -; d_call: -; v_call: TRBV28; cdr3_nt: TGTGCCAGCGGGTCTTCTAACTATGGCTACACCTTC; cdr3_aa: CASGSSNYGYTF
j_call: TRBJ2-7; cdr3_length: 15; clone_size: -; d_call: -; v_call: TRBV6-2/TRBV6-3; cdr3_nt: TGTGCCAGCAGCATTCGAAGGGGGACCTACAATGAGCAGTACTTC; cdr3_aa: CASSIRRGTYNEQYF
j_call: TRBJ2-5; cdr3_length: 13; clone_size: once; d_call: TRBD2; v_call: TRBV27; cdr3_nt: TGTGCCAGCAGTGTATCTAGCGGGAGAGTGCAGTACTTC; cdr3_aa: CASSVSSGRVQYF
j_call: TRBJ1-2; cdr3_length: 14; clone_size: -; d_call: -; v_call: TRBV5-1; cdr3_nt: TGCGCCAGCAGCTTGGGTAGTGTGAACTATGGCTACACCTTC; cdr3_aa: CASSLGSVNYGYTF
j_call: TRBJ1-1; cdr3_length: 14; clone_size: few; d_call: -; v_call: TRBV3-1; cdr3_nt: TGTGCCAGCAGCCAAGGCCCCTTGAACACTGAAGCTTTCTTT; cdr3_aa: CASSQGPLNTEAFF
j_call: TRBJ2-1; cdr3_length: 15; clone_size: few; d_call: TRBD2; v_call: TRBV28; cdr3_nt: TGTGCCAGCAGCTTAACTAGCGGGAGGGCCAATGAGCAGTTCTTC; cdr3_aa: CASSLTSGRANEQFF
j_call: TRBJ2-7; cdr3_length: 15; clone_size: once; d_call: -; v_call: TRBV10-3; cdr3_nt: TGTGCCATCAGTGTCGACACAGGGAGCCCCTACGAGCAGTACTTC; cdr3_aa: CAISVDTGSPYEQYF
j_call: TRBJ2-7; cdr3_length: 16; clone_size: -; d_call: -; v_call: TRBV20-1; cdr3_nt: TGCAGTGCATACCTGGGAGGGGACAGCCTACAGTACGAGCAGTACTTC; cdr3_aa: CSAYLGGDSLQYEQYF
j_call: TRBJ1-1; cdr3_length: 15; clone_size: -; d_call: TRBD1; v_call: TRBV6-5; cdr3_nt: TGTGCCAGCAGTTGGGGGGACAGGGGGAACACTGAAGCTTTCTTT; cdr3_aa: CASSWGDRGNTEAFF
j_call: TRBJ2-1; cdr3_length: 13; clone_size: few; d_call: -; v_call: TRBV12-3/TRBV12-4; cdr3_nt: TGTGCCAGCAGTTTAAACGGAGGGAATGAGCAGTTCTTC; cdr3_aa: CASSLNGGNEQFF